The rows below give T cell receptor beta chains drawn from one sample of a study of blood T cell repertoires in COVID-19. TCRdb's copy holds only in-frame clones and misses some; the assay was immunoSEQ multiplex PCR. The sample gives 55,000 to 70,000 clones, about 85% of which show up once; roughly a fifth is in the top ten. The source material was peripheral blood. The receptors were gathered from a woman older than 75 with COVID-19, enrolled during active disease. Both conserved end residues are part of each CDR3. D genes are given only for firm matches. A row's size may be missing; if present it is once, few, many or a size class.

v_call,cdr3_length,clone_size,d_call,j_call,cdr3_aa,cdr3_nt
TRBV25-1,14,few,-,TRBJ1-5,CASSQTGENQPQHF,TGTGCCAGCAGTCAGACAGGTGAAAATCAGCCCCAGCATTTT
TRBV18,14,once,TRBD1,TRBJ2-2,CASSPTGDTGELFF,TGTGCCAGCTCCCCTACAGGGGACACCGGGGAGCTGTTTTTT
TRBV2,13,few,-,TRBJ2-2,CASGNRAGGELFF,TGTGCCAGCGGGAACAGGGCGGGCGGGGAGCTGTTTTTT
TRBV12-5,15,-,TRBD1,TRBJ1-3,CASGLGTGGGNTIYF,TGTGCTAGTGGTTTGGGGACAGGGGGAGGAAACACCATATATTTT
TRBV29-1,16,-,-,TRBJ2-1,CSVSYWGTGQDNEQFF,TGCAGCGTCTCATACTGGGGTACAGGGCAGGACAATGAGCAGTTCTTC
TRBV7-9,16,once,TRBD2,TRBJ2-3,CASSPGTSGFVDTQYF,TGTGCCAGCAGCCCTGGGACTAGCGGGTTTGTAGATACGCAGTATTTT
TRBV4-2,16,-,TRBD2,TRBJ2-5,CASSQDWRGGLETQYF,TGTGCCAGCAGCCAAGATTGGCGGGGGGGCCTCGAGACCCAGTACTTC
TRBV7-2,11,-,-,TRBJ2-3,CASSSADTQYF,TGTGCCAGCAGCTCGGCAGATACGCAGTATTTT
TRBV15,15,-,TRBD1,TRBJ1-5,CATSRDGQGEQPQHF,TGTGCCACCAGCAGAGATGGGCAGGGGGAACAGCCCCAGCATTTT
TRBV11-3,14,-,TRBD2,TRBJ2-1,CASSPGLARSEQFF,TGTGCCAGCAGCCCGGGACTAGCTAGGAGTGAGCAGTTCTTC
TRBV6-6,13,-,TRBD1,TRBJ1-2,CASSPTGSPGYTF,TGTGCCAGCAGTCCGACAGGGTCGCCTGGCTACACCTTC
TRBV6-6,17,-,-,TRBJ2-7,CASSGSMGRSRYYEQYF,TGTGCCAGCAGTGGATCGATGGGCCGCAGCCGCTACTACGAGCAGTACTTC
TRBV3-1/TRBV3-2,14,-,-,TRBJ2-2,CASSQGAHPGELFF,TGTGCCAGCAGCCAAGGGGCCCATCCCGGGGAGCTGTTTTTT
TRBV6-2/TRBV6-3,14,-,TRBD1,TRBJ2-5,CASSLGQGVGTQYF,TGTGCCAGCAGTCTCGGACAGGGAGTTGGGACCCAGTACTTC
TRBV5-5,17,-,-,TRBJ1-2,CASSLEARGGGNYGYTF,TGTGCCAGCAGCTTGGAGGCCAGGGGAGGGGGTAACTATGGCTACACCTTC
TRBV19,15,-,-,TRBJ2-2,CASSSGQGPTGELFF,TGTGCCAGTAGTTCAGGGCAGGGCCCCACCGGGGAGCTGTTTTTT
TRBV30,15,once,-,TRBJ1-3,CAWSFRGISGNTIYF,TGTGCCTGGAGTTTCAGGGGAATCTCTGGAAACACCATATATTTT
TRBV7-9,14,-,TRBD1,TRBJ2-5,CASSTRQGTETQYF,TGTGCCAGCAGCACCCGACAGGGGACGGAGACCCAGTACTTC
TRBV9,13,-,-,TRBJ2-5,CASSPSPSQAQYF,TGTGCCAGCAGCCCCTCCCCGTCGCAGGCCCAGTACTTC
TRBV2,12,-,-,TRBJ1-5,CASTAAGQPQHF,TGTGCCAGCACTGCGGCGGGTCAGCCCCAGCATTTT
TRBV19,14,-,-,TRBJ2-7,CASSPEEGANEQYF,TGTGCCAGTAGTCCAGAGGAGGGGGCAAACGAGCAGTACTTC
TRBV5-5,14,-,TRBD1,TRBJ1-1,CASSAGTGISEAFF,TGTGCCAGCAGCGCCGGGACAGGGATTTCAGAAGCTTTCTTT
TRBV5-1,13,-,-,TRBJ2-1,CASSAGLDNEQFF,TGCGCCAGCAGTGCCGGACTGGACAATGAGCAGTTCTTC
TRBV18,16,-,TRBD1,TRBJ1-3,CASSLRQGETGNTIYF,TGTGCCAGCTCACTACGACAGGGAGAAACTGGAAACACCATATATTTT
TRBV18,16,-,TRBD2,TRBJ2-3,CASSPSGAGYTDTQYF,TGTGCCAGCTCACCTTCGGGAGCGGGGTACACAGATACGCAGTATTTT
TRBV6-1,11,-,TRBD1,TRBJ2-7,CASSDRGEAYF,TGTGCCAGCAGCGACAGGGGAGAGGCGTACTTC
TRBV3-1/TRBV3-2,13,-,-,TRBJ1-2,CASSHPQHYGYTF,TGTGCCAGCAGCCACCCACAACACTATGGCTACACCTTC
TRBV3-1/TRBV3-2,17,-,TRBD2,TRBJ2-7,CASSQELASGYSYEQYF,TGTGCCAGCAGCCAAGAATTGGCTAGCGGATACTCCTACGAGCAGTACTTC
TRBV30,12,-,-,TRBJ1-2,CAWSRRGDGYTF,TGTGCCTGGAGTCGGCGGGGGGACGGCTACACCTTC
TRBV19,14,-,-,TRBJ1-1,CASNREGLGTEAFF,TGTGCCAGTAACAGGGAGGGTTTGGGCACTGAAGCTTTCTTT
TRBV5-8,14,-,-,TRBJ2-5,CASSLWAAGETQYF,TGTGCCAGCAGCTTGTGGGCCGCAGGGGAGACCCAGTACTTC
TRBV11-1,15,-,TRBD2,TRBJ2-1,CASSSPGLAFNEQFF,TGTGCCAGCTCCAGCCCGGGACTAGCCTTCAATGAGCAGTTCTTC
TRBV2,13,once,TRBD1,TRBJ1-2,CASSLTGVRGYTF,TGTGCCAGCAGTTTGACAGGGGTTCGTGGCTACACCTTC
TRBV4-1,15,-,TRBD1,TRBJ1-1,CASSQLQGALGEAFF,TGCGCCAGCAGCCAACTACAGGGGGCGCTTGGTGAAGCTTTCTTT
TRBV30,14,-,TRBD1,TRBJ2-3,CAWNRGIGTDTQYF,TGTGCCTGGAACAGGGGGATAGGCACAGATACGCAGTATTTT
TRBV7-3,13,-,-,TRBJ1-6,CASSLESYSPLHF,TGTGCCAGCAGCTTAGAGAGTTATTCACCCCTCCACTTT
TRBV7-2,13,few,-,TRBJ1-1,CASSPQGGTEAFF,TGTGCCAGCAGCCCACAGGGTGGCACTGAAGCTTTCTTT
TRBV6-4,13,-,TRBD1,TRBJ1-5,CASLDRDGSAQHF,TGTGCCAGCCTTGACAGGGACGGATCAGCCCAGCATTTT
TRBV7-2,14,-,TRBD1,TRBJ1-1,CASSLRQGVTEAFF,TGTGCCAGCAGCCTGCGACAGGGCGTCACTGAAGCTTTCTTT
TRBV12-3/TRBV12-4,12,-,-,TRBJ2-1,CASSFFNNEQFF,TGTGCCAGCAGTTTTTTCAACAATGAGCAGTTCTTC
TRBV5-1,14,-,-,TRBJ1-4,CASRPTGLNEKLFF,TGCGCCAGCAGGCCGACAGGCCTTAATGAAAAACTGTTTTTT
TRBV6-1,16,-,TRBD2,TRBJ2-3,CASSEPGSGVVNTQYF,TGTGCCAGCAGTGAACCGGGTAGCGGGGTGGTGAATACGCAGTATTTT
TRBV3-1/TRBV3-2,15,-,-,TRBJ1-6,CASRGGAGPSSPLHF,TGTGCCAGCAGAGGTGGGGCAGGGCCCAGTTCACCCCTCCACTTT
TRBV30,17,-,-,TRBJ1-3,CAWSTGLLMERGNTIYF,TGTGCCTGGAGTACGGGACTCCTAATGGAGCGCGGAAACACCATATATTTT
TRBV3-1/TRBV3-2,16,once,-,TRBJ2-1,CASSQNAGAMDNEQFF,TGTGCCAGCAGCCAGAACGCGGGGGCGATGGACAATGAGCAGTTCTTC